This TCR beta chain came from a study of blood T cell repertoires in COVID-19. Study overall: From T cells, B-cell-depleted T cells, or PBMCs came the material, which was cDNA or gDNA.

V gave up 0 bases and J gave up 4 bases, with 12 bases separating them. The CDR3 runs 15 residues. Germline assignment: CDR1 ENHRY and CDR2 SYGVKD. Here immunoSEQ multiplex PCR was the method, and the copy in TCRdb shows in-frame clones only, minus some. The data hold about 490,000 clones, with roughly 88% observed a single time. Sequencing was done on a sample of peripheral blood. This chain uses TRBV10-3 with TRBJ1-2; D not certain. The TCR comes from a human donor in a cohort sampled during active COVID-19. The DNA of the CDR3 is TGTGCCATCAGTGAGTCAGGGAGTCTAGGCTATGGCTACACCTTC. This translates into CAISESGSLGYGYTF.